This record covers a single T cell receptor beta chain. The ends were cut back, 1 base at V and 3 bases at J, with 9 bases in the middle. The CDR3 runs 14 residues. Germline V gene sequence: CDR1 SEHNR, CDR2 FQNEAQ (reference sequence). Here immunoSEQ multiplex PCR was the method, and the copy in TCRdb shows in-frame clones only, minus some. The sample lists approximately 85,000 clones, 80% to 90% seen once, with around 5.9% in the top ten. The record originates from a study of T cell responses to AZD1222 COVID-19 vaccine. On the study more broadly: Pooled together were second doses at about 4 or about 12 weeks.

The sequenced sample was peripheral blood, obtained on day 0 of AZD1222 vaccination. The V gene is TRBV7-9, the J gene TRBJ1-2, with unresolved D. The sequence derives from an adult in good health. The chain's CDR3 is CASSLGVKDYGYTF. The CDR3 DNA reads TGTGCCAGCAGCTTAGGCGTGAAGGACTATGGCTACACCTTC.